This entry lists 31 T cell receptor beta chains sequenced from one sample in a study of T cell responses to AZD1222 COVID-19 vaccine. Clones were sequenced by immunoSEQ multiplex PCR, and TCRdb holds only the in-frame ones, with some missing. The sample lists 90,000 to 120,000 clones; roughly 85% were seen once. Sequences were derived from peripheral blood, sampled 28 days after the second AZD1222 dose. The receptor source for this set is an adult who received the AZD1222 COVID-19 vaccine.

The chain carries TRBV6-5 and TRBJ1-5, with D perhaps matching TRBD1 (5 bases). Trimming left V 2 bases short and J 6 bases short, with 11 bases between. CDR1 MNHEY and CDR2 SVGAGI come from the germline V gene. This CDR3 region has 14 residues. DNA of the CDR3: TGTGCCAGCAGTTACGTCAGGGAAGGTCAGCCCCAGCATTTT. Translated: CASSYVREGQPQHF.

The CDR3, as DNA: TGTGCCAGCAGCCCGGTGGGGGATGAAGCTTTCTTT. It is translated as CASSPVGDEAFF. The chain has TRBV3-1 (or the pseudogene TRBV3-2) and TRBJ1-1; D is possibly TRBD1 (5 bases). Germline CDR1 reads LGHDT; CDR2 reads YNNKEL (reference sequence). Trimming cost V 4 bases and J 7 bases, with 10 bases left between them. The CDR3 is 12 residues long.

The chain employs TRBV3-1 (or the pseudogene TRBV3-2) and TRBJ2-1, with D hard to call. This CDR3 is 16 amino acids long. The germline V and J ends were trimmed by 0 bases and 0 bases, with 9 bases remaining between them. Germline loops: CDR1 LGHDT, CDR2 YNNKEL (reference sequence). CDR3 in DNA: TGTGCCAGCAGCCAAGATGTGGCCCGCTCCTACAATGAGCAGTTCTTC. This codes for CASSQDVARSYNEQFF.

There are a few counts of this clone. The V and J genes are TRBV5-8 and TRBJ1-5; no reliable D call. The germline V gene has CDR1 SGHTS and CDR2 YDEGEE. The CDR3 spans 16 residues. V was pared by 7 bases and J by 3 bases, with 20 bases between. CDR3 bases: TGTGCCAGCCCCTCTTCGTCGAGTGGGCACAATCAGCCCCAGCATTTT. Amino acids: CASPSSSSGHNQPQHF. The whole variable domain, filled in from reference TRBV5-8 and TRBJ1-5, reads EAGVTQSPTHLIKTRGQQATLRCSPISGHTSVYWYQQALGLGLQFLLWYDEGEERNRGNFPPRFSGRQFPNYSSELNVNALELEDSALYLCASPSSSSGHNQPQHFGDGTRLSIL.

Written as DNA, the CDR3 is TGTGCCAGCAGCTTAACGGGGGAGAACACTGAAGCTTTCTTT. Its protein product is CASSLTGENTEAFF. The chain employs TRBV7-3 and TRBJ1-1, with D possibly being TRBD1 (5 bases). Germline CDR1 is SGHTA and CDR2 is FQGTGA. The CDR3 is made up of 14 amino acids. Trimming pared 0 bases from V and 1 base from J, leaving 6 bases between. The whole variable domain, remainder taken from reference TRBV7-3 and TRBJ1-1, is GAGVSQTPSNKVTEKGKYVELRCDPISGHTALYWYRQSLGQGPEFLIYFQGTGAADDSGLPNDRFFAVRPEGSVSTLKIQRTERGDSAVYLCASSLTGENTEAFFGQGTRLTVV.

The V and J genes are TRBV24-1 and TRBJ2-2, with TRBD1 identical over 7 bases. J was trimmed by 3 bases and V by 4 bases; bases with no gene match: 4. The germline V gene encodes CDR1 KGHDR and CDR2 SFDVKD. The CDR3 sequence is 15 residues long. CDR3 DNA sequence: TGTGCCACCAGTGACCGGGACAGATACACCGGGGAGCTGTTTTTT. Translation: CATSDRDRYTGELFF.

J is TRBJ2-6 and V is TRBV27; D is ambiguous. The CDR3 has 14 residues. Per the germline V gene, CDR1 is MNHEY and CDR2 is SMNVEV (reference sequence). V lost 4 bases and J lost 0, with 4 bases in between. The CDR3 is CASSSYSGANVLTF. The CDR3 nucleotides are TGTGCCAGCAGTTCATACTCTGGGGCCAACGTCCTGACTTTC. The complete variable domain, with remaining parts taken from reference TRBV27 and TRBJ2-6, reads EAQVTQNPRYLITVTGKKLTVTCSQNMNHEYMSWYRQDPGLGLRQIYYSMNVEVTDKGDVPEGYKVSRKEKRNFPLILESPSPNQTSLYFCASSSYSGANVLTFGAGSRLTVL.

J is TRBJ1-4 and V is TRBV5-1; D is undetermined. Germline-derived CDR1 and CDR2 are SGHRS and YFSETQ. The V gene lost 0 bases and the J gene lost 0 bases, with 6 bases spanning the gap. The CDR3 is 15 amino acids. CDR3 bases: TGCGCCAGCAGCTTGGGGCAGACAACTAATGAAAAACTGTTTTTT. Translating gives CASSLGQTTNEKLFF.

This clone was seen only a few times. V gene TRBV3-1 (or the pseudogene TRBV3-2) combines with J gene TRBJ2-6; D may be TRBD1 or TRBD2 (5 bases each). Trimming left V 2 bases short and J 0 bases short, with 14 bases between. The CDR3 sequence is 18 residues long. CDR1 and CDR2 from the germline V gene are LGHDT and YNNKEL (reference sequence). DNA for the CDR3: TGTGCCAGCAGCCAACTCCGGGACGGCGGCTCTGGGGCCAACGTCCTGACTTTC. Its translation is CASSQLRDGGSGANVLTF.

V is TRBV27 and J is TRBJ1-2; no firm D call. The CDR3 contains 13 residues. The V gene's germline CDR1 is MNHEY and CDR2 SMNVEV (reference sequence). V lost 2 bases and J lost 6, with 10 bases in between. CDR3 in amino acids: CASSLGPGDGYTF. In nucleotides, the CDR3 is TGTGCCAGCAGTTTAGGACCTGGGGATGGCTACACCTTC.

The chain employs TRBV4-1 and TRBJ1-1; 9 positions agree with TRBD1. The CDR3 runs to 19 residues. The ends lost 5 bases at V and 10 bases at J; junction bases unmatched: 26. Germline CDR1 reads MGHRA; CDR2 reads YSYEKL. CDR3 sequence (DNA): TGCGCCAGCAGCTCCCCCTTCCCCCGCCCGGGACAGGGAGAAAGTGGAGCTTTCTTT. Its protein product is CASSSPFPRPGQGESGAFF.

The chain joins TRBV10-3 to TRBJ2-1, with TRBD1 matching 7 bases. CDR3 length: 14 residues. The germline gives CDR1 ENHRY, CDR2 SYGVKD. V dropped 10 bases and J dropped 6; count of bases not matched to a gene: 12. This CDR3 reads CATTPGTATNEQFF. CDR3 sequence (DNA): TGTGCCACCACGCCGGGGACAGCGACCAATGAGCAGTTCTTC.

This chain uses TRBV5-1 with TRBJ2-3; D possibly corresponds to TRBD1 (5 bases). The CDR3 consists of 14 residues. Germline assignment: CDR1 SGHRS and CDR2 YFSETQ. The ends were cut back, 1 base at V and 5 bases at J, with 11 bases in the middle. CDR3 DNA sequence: TGCGCCAGCAGCTTGAGGGTCCAGGGAGATACGCAGTATTTT. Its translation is CASSLRVQGDTQYF.

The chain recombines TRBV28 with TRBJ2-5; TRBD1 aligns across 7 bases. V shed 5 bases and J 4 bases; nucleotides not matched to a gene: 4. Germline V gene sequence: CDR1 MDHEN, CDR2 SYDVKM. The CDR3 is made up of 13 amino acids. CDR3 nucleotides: TGTGCCAGCAGTATGCAGGGGGTAGAGACCCAGTACTTC. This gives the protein CASSMQGVETQYF.

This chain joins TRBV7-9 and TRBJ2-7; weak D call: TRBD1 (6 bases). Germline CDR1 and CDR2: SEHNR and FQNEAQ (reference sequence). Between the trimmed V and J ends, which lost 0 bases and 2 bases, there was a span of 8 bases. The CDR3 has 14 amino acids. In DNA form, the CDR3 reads TGTGCCAGCAGCTTAGCTTCAGGGGCCTACGAGCAGTACTTC. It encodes CASSLASGAYEQYF.

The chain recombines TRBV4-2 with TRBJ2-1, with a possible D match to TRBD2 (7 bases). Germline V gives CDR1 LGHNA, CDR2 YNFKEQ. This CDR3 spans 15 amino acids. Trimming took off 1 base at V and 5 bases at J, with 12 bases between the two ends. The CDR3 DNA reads TGTGCCAGCAGCCAAGGCCGGGGGGCGGACAATGAGCAGTTCTTC. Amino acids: CASSQGRGADNEQFF.

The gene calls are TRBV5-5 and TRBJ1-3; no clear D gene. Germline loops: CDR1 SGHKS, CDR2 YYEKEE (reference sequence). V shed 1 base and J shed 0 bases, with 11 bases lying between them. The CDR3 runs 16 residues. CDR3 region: CASSLSASRSGNTIYF. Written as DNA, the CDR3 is TGTGCCAGCAGCTTGTCGGCCAGCCGCTCTGGAAACACCATATATTTT.

The CDR3 nucleotides are TGTGCCAGCAGTGCCACTAACACTGAAGCTTTCTTT. Translated: CASSATNTEAFF. The chain combines TRBV2 with TRBJ1-1; D unclear. CDR3 size: 12 residues. With 4 bases removed from V and 2 bases from J, the gap between germline ends came to 5 bases. From germline, CDR1 is SNHLY and CDR2 FYNNEI.

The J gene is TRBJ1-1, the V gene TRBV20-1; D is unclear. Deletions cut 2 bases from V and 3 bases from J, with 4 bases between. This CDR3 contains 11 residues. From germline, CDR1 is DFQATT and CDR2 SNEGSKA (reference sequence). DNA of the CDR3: TGCAGTGCTAGATCGGACACTGAAGCTTTCTTT. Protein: CSARSDTEAFF.

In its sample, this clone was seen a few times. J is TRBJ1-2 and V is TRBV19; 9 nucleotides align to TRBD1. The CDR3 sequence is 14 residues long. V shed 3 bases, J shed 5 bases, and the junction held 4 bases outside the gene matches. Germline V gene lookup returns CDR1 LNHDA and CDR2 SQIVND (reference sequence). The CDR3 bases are TGTGCCAGTAGTATCGACAGGGGGAAGTATGGCTACACCTTC. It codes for CASSIDRGKYGYTF. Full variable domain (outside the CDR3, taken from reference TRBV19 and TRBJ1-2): DGGITQSPKYLFRKEGQNVTLSCEQNLNHDAMYWYRQDPGQGLRLIYYSQIVNDFQKGDIAEGYSVSREKKESFPLTVTSAQKNPTAFYLCASSIDRGKYGYTFGSGTRLTVV.

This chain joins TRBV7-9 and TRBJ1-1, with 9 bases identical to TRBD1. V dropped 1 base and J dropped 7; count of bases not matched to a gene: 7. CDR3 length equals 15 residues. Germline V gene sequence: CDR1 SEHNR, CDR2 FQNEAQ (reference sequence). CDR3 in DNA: TGTGCCAGCAGCTTAGGTAACAGGGGGCGAGGTGAAGCTTTCTTT. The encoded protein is CASSLGNRGRGEAFF.

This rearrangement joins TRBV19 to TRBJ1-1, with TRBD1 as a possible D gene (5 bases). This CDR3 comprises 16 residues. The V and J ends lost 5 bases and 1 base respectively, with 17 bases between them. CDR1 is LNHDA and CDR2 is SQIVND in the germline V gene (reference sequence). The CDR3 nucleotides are TGTGCCAGTAGTTCACAGGATCCGGGGAAGAACACTGAAGCTTTCTTT. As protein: CASSSQDPGKNTEAFF.

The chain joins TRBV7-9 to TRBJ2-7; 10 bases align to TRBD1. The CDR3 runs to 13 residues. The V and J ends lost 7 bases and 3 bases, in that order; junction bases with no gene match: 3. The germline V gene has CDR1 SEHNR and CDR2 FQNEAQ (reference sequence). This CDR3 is CASTRTGGYEQYF. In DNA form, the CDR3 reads TGTGCCAGCACGCGGACAGGGGGCTACGAGCAGTACTTC.

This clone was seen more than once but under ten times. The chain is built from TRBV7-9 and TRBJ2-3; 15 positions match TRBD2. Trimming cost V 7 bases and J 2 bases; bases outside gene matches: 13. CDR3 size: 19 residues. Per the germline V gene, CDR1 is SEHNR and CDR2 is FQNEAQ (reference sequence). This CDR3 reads CASTLGLAGGDLLTDTQYF. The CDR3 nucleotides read TGTGCCAGCACCCTCGGACTAGCGGGGGGGGACCTGCTCACAGATACGCAGTATTTT.

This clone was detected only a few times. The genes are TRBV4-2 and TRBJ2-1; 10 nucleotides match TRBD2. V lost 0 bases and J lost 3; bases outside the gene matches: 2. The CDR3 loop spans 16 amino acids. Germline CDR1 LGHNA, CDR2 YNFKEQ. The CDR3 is CASSQDASGGYNEQFF. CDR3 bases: TGTGCCAGCAGCCAAGATGCTAGCGGGGGCTACAATGAGCAGTTCTTC.

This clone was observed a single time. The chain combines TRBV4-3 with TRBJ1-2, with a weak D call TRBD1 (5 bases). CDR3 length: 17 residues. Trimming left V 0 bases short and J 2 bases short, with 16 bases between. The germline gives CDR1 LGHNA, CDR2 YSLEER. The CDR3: CASSQDRGSGSNYGYTF. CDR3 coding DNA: TGCGCCAGCAGCCAAGATCGAGGGTCAGGGAGCAACTATGGCTACACCTTC.

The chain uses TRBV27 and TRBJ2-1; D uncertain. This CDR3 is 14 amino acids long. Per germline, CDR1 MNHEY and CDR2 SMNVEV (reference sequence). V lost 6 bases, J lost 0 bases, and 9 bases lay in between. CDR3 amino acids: CASRGRSSYNEQFF. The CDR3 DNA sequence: TGTGCCAGCAGGGGTCGAAGCTCCTACAATGAGCAGTTCTTC.

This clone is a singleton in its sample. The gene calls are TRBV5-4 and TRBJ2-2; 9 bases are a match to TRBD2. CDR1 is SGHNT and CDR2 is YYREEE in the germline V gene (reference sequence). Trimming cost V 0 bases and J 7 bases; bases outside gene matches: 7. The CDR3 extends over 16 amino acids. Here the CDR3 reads CASSLAGGGAGGELFF. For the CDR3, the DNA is TGTGCCAGCAGCTTGGCCGGCGGGGGGGCTGGCGGGGAGCTGTTTTTT.

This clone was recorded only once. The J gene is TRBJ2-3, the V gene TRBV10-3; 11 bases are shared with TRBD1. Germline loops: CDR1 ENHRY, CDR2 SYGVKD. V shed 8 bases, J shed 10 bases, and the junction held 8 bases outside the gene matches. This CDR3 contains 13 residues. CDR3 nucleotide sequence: TGTGCCATCCATGCGGGACAGGGGGATGCGCAGTATTTT. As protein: CAIHAGQGDAQYF.

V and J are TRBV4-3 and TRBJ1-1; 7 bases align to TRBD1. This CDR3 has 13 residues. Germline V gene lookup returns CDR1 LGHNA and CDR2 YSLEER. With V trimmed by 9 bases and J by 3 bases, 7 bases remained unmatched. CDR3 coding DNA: TGCGCCAGTACAGGGGTTGGGTACACTGAAGCTTTCTTT. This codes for CASTGVGYTEAFF.

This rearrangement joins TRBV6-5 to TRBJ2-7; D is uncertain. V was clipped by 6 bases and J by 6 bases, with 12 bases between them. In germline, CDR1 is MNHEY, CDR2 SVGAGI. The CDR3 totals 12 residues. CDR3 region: CASSKPLGEQYF. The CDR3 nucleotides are TGTGCCAGCAGCAAACCTTTGGGCGAGCAGTACTTC.